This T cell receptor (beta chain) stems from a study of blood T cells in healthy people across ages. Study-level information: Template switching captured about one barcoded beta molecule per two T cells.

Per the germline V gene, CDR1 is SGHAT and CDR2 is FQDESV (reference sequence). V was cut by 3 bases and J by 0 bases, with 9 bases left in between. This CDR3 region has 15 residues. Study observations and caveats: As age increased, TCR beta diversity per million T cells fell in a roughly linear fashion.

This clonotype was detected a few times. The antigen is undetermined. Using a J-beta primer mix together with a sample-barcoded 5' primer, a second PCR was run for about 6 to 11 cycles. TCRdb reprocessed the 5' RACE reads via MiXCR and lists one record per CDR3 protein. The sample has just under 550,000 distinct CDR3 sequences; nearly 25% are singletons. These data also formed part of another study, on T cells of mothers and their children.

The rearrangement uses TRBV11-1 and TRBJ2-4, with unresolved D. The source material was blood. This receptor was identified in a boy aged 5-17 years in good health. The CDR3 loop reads CASSFGSLAKNIQYF. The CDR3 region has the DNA TGTGCCAGCAGCTTTGGCTCCTTAGCCAAAAACATTCAGTACTTC.